A single sample gave rise to the 26 T cell receptor beta chains below, sequenced in a study of T-cell memory formation after mild COVID-19. TCRdb fed the 5' RACE reads into MiXCR, producing one record per CDR3 protein. Of under 350,000 distinct CDR3 sequences in the sample, about a sixth were seen once. What was sequenced was PBMCs or a T cell subset sorted from them (not recorded which). The receptors derive from a man aged 18 to 29 who had mild COVID-19 (a few samples of this study predate the infection). Cell type and time point are not known.

This clonotype was counted ten times or more. The junction departs from the called germline gene at one end, perhaps through a read error. The V and J genes are TRBV5-1 and TRBJ2-5; TRBD1 agrees at 7 bases. The CDR3 contains 14 residues. From germline, CDR1 is SGHRS and CDR2 YFSETQ. The CDR3 region has the DNA TGTGCCAGCAGCTTGGGGGACAGCCAAGAGACCCAGTACTTC. Its translation: CASSLGDSQETQYF.

This clonotype occurred a few times. The rearrangement links TRBV7-9 to TRBJ2-7; D possibly corresponds to TRBD1 (5 bases). The CDR3 contains 12 residues. The germline V and J ends were trimmed by 5 bases and 4 bases, with 9 bases remaining between them. Germline-derived CDR1 and CDR2 are SEHNR and FQNEAQ (reference sequence). This CDR3 reads CASSRRQYEQYF. CDR3 coding DNA: TGTGCCAGCAGCCGTAGACAGTACGAGCAGTACTTC. The full variable domain, its missing parts supplied by reference TRBV7-9 and TRBJ2-7, is DTGVSQNPRHKITKRGQNVTFRCDPISEHNRLYWYRQTLGQGPEFLTYFQNEAQLEKSRLLSDRFSAERPKGSFSTLEIQRTEQGDSAMYLCASSRRQYEQYFGPGTRLTVT.

The rearrangement uses TRBV5-1 and TRBJ2-3, with 7 bases lining up with TRBD2. Germline CDR1 SGHRS, CDR2 YFSETQ. V was clipped by 4 bases and J by 4 bases; unmatched bases: 6. The CDR3 covers 14 residues. CDR3 nucleotide sequence: TGCGCCAGCAGCCGCGGGGGTACAGCAGATACGCAGTATTTT. Amino acids: CASSRGGTADTQYF.

This sequence joins TRBV12-3 or TRBV12-4 and TRBJ2-4; D is ambiguous. V lost 1 base and J lost 1, with 20 bases in between. The CDR3 totals 19 residues. The CDR3 nucleotides read TGTGCCAGCAGTTTAGGGATCTTGTTGGGATCCAGGGCCAAAAACATTCAGTACTTC. Translated: CASSLGILLGSRAKNIQYF.

About this clonotype itself: One end of the junction varies from germline; a read error may be responsible. J is TRBJ1-1 and V is TRBV6-5; unclear D gene. Per the germline V gene, CDR1 is MNHEY and CDR2 is SVGAGI. This CDR3 region has 13 residues. As DNA, the CDR3 is TGTGACAGCACCGAGCTCCCGACGGGTGAAGCTTTCTTT. This gives the protein CDSTELPTGEAFF.

This clonotype occurred a few times. The chain has TRBV9 and TRBJ2-1, with 10 bases lining up with TRBD2. The CDR3 runs to 15 residues. Unmatched junction bases numbered 4, after V lost 0 bases and J lost 7 bases. Germline loops: CDR1 SGDLS, CDR2 YYNGEE. The CDR3 loop is CASSVGSGGANEQFF. In DNA, the CDR3 is TGTGCCAGCAGCGTAGGAAGCGGGGGGGCAAATGAGCAGTTCTTC.

The table lists this clonotype with a few counts. The gene calls are TRBV6-5 and TRBJ2-5; 7 nucleotides line up with TRBD2. Germline-derived CDR1 and CDR2 are MNHEY and SVGAGI. The CDR3 contains 14 residues. Trimming removed 5 bases from V and 5 bases from J; junction bases left unmatched: 8. CDR3: CASSLGGVAETQYF. The CDR3 DNA is TGTGCCAGCAGTCTGGGGGGGGTGGCCGAGACCCAGTACTTC.

There are many counts of this clonotype. The CDR3 here is CASSLYGVTDTQYF. In DNA, the CDR3 is TGTGCCAGCAGCTTGTACGGGGTCACAGATACGCAGTATTTT. The chain has TRBV7-2 and TRBJ2-3, with a weak D call TRBD2 (5 bases). CDR1 is SGHTA and CDR2 is FQGNSA in the germline V gene. This CDR3 is built from 14 residues. V dropped 3 bases and J dropped 2 bases, with 9 bases sitting between them.

Only a few counts were recorded for this clonotype. V and J are TRBV4-1 and TRBJ2-7; 8 bases map to TRBD2. V was clipped by 1 base and J by 1 base; unmatched bases: 3. The CDR3 extends over 15 amino acids. The V gene's germline CDR1 is MGHRA and CDR2 YSYEKL. The CDR3 region has the DNA TGCGCCAGCAGCCAAGGAGCGGGGGTGTCCTACGAGCAGTACTTC. This encodes CASSQGAGVSYEQYF.

Many counts were recorded for this clonotype. The genes are TRBV10-2 and TRBJ2-3, with D hard to call. Trimming removed 2 bases at V and 7 bases at J, with 4 bases between. This CDR3 contains 11 residues. Germline CDR1 and CDR2: WSHSY and SAAADI. CDR3 amino acids: CASSEENTQYF. The CDR3 DNA is TGCGCCAGCAGTGAGGAGAATACGCAGTATTTT.

The sample holds a few counts of this clonotype. This chain joins TRBV5-5 and TRBJ1-2; 8 bases are a match to TRBD1. CDR1 is SGHKS, CDR2 YYEKEE, per germline (reference sequence). CDR3 size: 17 residues. The junction had 9 bases not matched to a gene; V was cut back by 2 bases and J by 0 bases. The CDR3 sequence: CASSFAGTGVPNYGYTF. CDR3 nucleotide sequence: TGTGCCAGCAGCTTCGCGGGGACAGGTGTCCCTAACTATGGCTACACCTTC.

This clonotype has at least ten counts. This chain connects TRBV7-9 to TRBJ2-7; D is possibly TRBD1 (5 bases). Trimming pared 1 base from V and 3 bases from J, leaving 7 bases between. Germline CDR1 reads SEHNR; CDR2 reads FQNEAQ (reference sequence). This CDR3 region has 13 residues. CDR3 sequence reads: CASSLGQYYEQYF. CDR3 nucleotides: TGTGCCAGCAGCTTAGGACAGTACTACGAGCAGTACTTC.

V is TRBV18 and J is TRBJ1-6; maybe TRBD1 (5 bases). The CDR3 is 14 amino acids. CDR1 and CDR2 from the germline V gene are KGHSH and LQKENI. Deletions cut 6 bases from V and 9 bases from J, with 15 bases between. DNA of the CDR3: TGTGCCAGCTCCGAAGACAGTACCTCTTCACCCCTCCACTTT. This codes for CASSEDSTSSPLHF.

There are a few counts of this clonotype. V is TRBV5-1 and J is TRBJ2-2, with TRBD2 identical over 11 bases. This CDR3 is built from 15 residues. Germline CDR1 reads SGHRS; CDR2 reads YFSETQ. J lost 3 bases, V lost 3 bases, and 1 base had no gene match. The CDR3 protein is CASSSLAGDTGELFF. The CDR3 bases are TGCGCCAGCAGCTCACTAGCGGGGGACACCGGGGAGCTGTTTTTT.

The chain employs TRBV28 and TRBJ2-5; D gene ambiguous. The CDR3 consists of 13 residues. The V and J ends lost 4 bases and 2 bases respectively, with 8 bases between them. CDR1 and CDR2 from the germline V gene are MDHEN and SYDVKM. The CDR3, as DNA: TGTGCCAGCAGTTCCGGCTATCAAGAGACCCAGTACTTC. Residues: CASSSGYQETQYF.

This clonotype was observed a few times. The chain recombines TRBV30 with TRBJ2-1; perhaps D is TRBD1 or TRBD2 (5 bases each). CDR3 size: 12 residues. Germline-derived CDR1 and CDR2 are GTSNPN and SVGIG (reference sequence). Trimming removed 8 bases at V and 15 bases at J, with 23 bases between. This CDR3 is CAGVSQGQGTFF. The DNA for the CDR3 is TGTGCCGGGGTAAGCCAGGGCCAAGGGACGTTCTTC. The full variable domain, rest sourced from reference TRBV30 and TRBJ2-1, is SQTIHQWPATLVQPVGSPLSLECTVEGTSNPNLYWYRQAAGRGLQLLFYSVGIGQISSEVPQNLSASRPQDRQFILSSKKLLLSDSGFYLCAGVSQGQGTFFGPGTRLTVL.

The chain combines TRBV7-9 with TRBJ2-7, with D perhaps matching TRBD1 (6 bases). CDR3 length: 11 amino acids. V gave up 4 bases and J gave up 7 bases, with 8 bases separating them. Germline-derived CDR1 and CDR2 are SEHNR and FQNEAQ (reference sequence). The CDR3 sequence is CASSSDREQYF. The DNA of the CDR3 is TGTGCCAGCAGCTCTGACAGGGAGCAGTACTTC.

The rearrangement uses TRBV11-2 and TRBJ1-6; possibly TRBD1 for D (6 bases). The V gene's germline CDR1 is SGHAT and CDR2 FQNNGV. V lost 5 bases and J 5 bases, leaving 13 bases between the germline ends. This CDR3 has 15 amino acids. CDR3 bases: TGTGCCAGCAGCCGCACACAGGGAAATAATTCACCCCTCCACTTT. It translates to CASSRTQGNNSPLHF.

The chain employs TRBV7-6 and TRBJ2-6; 8 nucleotides agree with TRBD1. Trimming at V came to 5 bases and at J to 0 bases, leaving 3 bases not matched to a gene. The CDR3 contains 16 residues. Per germline, CDR1 SGHVS and CDR2 FNYEAQ. CDR3 coding DNA: TGTGCCAGCAGCCGGGACAGGCCCTCTGGGGCCAACGTCCTGACTTTC. Protein sequence: CASSRDRPSGANVLTF.

This clonotype was picked up a small number of times. The CDR3 coding sequence is TGCAGCGTTGATGGGGGGGCGGACACTGAAGCTTTCTTT. Protein product: CSVDGGADTEAFF. The chain uses TRBV29-1 and TRBJ1-1, with D possibly being TRBD1 (6 bases). Germline V gene sequence: CDR1 SQVTM, CDR2 ANQGSEA. V lost 3 bases and J lost 3, with 11 bases in between. The CDR3 has 13 amino acids.

The rearrangement uses TRBV6-2 or TRBV6-3 and TRBJ2-1; D assignment may be TRBD1 or TRBD2 (5 bases each). Looked up from germline, CDR1 is MNHEY and CDR2 is SVGEGT. V dropped 6 bases and J dropped 0 bases, with 12 bases sitting between them. The CDR3 is made up of 15 amino acids. The CDR3 bases are TGTGCCAGCAGAACAGGTGGGGGCTCCTACAATGAGCAGTTCTTC. This codes for CASRTGGGSYNEQFF.

The V call is TRBV9, the J call TRBJ2-2; D is perhaps TRBD1 (6 bases). Trimming took off 1 base at V and 6 bases at J, with 13 bases between the two ends. The CDR3 length is 15 residues. The germline gives CDR1 SGDLS, CDR2 YYNGEE. Here the CDR3 reads CASSVISGASGELFF. CDR3 bases: TGTGCCAGCAGCGTAATATCAGGGGCCTCCGGGGAGCTGTTTTTT.

The rearrangement joins TRBV4-1 to TRBJ1-4, with a tentative D call TRBD1 (5 bases). Germline CDR1 is MGHRA and CDR2 is YSYEKL. This CDR3 is built from 17 residues. The V gene lost 1 base and the J gene lost 8 bases, with 20 bases spanning the gap. The chain's CDR3 is CASSQASSVQRGEKLFF. The DNA of the CDR3 is TGCGCCAGCAGCCAAGCGTCGTCGGTCCAAAGGGGAGAAAAACTGTTTTTT.

J is TRBJ2-5 and V is TRBV4-3; no firm D call. The CDR3 length is 16 residues. The ends were cut back, 0 bases at V and 3 bases at J, with 14 bases in the middle. Germline V gene lookup returns CDR1 LGHNA and CDR2 YSLEER. The CDR3 spells CASSQELVPGEETQYF. CDR3 coding DNA: TGCGCCAGCAGCCAAGAGCTGGTACCGGGTGAAGAGACCCAGTACTTC.

In DNA form, the CDR3 reads TGTGCCAGCAGCTTTTTCGGGGGGAACACCGGGGAGCTGTTTTTT. Encoded protein: CASSFFGGNTGELFF. The V gene is TRBV7-2, the J gene TRBJ2-2; weak D call: TRBD2 (6 bases). With 3 bases removed from V and 1 base from J, the gap between germline ends came to 9 bases. Per germline, CDR1 SGHTA and CDR2 FQGNSA. The CDR3 consists of 15 residues.

This clonotype has just a few counts. V usage is TRBV7-2 and J usage is TRBJ1-5; D perhaps matches TRBD1 (5 bases). Germline V gives CDR1 SGHTA, CDR2 FQGNSA. The CDR3 loop spans 13 amino acids. V lost 5 bases and J 6 bases, leaving 11 bases between the germline ends. This CDR3 reads CASSNGGSQPQHF. Written as DNA, the CDR3 is TGTGCCAGCAGCAATGGGGGGAGTCAGCCCCAGCATTTT.